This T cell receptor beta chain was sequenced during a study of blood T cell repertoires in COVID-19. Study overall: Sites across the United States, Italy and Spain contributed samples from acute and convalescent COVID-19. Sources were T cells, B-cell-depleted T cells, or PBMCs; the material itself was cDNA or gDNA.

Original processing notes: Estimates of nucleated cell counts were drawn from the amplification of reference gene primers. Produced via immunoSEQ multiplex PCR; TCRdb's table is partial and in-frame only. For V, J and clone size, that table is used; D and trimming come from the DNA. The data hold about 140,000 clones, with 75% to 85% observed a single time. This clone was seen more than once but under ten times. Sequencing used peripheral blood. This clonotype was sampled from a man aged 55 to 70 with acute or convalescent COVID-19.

The CDR3 nucleotides read TGTGCCAGCAGCCAAGGTACAGGGGAGAACTATGGCTACACCTTC. This translates into CASSQGTGENYGYTF. This chain uses TRBV3-1 (or the pseudogene TRBV3-2) with TRBJ1-2; 7 positions agree with TRBD1. In germline, CDR1 is LGHDT, CDR2 YNNKEL (reference sequence). The V gene end was trimmed by 1 base and the J gene end by 2 bases; junction bases not matched to a gene: 4. CDR3 length equals 15 residues.